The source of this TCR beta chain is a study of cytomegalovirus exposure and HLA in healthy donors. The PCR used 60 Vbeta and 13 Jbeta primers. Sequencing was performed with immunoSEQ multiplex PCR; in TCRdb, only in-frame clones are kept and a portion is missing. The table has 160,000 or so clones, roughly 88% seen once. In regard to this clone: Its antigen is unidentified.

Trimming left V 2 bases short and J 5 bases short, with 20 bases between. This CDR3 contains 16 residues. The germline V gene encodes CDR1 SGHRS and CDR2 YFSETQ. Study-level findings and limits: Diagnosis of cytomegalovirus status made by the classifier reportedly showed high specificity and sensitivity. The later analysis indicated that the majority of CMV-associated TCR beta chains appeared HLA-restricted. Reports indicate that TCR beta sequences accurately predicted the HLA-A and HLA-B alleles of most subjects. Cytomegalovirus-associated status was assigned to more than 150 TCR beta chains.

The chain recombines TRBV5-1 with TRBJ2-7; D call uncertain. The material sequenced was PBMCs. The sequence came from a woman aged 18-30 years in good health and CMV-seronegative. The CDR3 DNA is TGCGCCAGCAGCTTTTCGAGACTGAACGGCGGCGACGAGCAGTACTTC. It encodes CASSFSRLNGGDEQYF.